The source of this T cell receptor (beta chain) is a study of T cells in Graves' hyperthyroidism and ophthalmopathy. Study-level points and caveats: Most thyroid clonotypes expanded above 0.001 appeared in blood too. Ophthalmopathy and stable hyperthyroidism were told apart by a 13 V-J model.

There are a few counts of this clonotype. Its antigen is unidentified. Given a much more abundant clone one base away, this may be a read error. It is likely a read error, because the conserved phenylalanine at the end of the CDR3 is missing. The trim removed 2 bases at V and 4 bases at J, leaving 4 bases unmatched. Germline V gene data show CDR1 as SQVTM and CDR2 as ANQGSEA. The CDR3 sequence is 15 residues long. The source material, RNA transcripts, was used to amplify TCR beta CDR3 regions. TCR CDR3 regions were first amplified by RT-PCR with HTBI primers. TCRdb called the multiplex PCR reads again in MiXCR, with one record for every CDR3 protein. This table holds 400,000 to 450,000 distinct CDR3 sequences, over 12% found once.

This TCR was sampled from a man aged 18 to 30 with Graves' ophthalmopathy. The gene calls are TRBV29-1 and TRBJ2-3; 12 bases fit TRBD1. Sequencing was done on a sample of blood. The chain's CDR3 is CSVERDRGRSDTQYS. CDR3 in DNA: TGCAGCGTTGAAAGGGACAGGGGGCGGTCAGATACGCAGTATTCT.